The 21 T cell receptor beta chains in this list originate from one sample, sequenced in a study of post-analysis software for immune sequencing data. The study's findings and limits: TRBV5-6, TRBV5-1 and TRBV20-1 were among a few TRBV segments more frequent in patients than controls.

No antigen has been assigned to these receptors. Built from TCR beta cDNA, the libraries had unique molecular identifiers in them. Each CDR3 protein gets one entry after TCRdb re-called the PCR reads with MiXCR. The sample yields over 250,000 distinct CDR3 sequences, 35% to 45% seen once. Sample: blood. These receptors were taken from a girl aged 10 to 17 with multiple sclerosis.

This clonotype was seen more than once but under ten times. The chain links TRBV30 to TRBJ1-1, with unresolved D. The CDR3 runs 15 residues. CDR1 is GTSNPN and CDR2 is SVGIG in the germline V gene (reference sequence). Trimming removed 8 bases at V and 0 bases at J, with 19 bases between. The CDR3 DNA reads as TGTGCCGGGAAAAAAGGGAGGGCCATGAACACTGAAGCTTTCTTT. Protein: CAGKKGRAMNTEAFF.

This clonotype was seen repeatedly, ten times or more. The rearrangement uses TRBV6-5 and TRBJ1-4; D call uncertain. There are 14 residues in the CDR3. V lost 5 bases to trimming and J lost 0 bases, with 7 bases between them. Germline V gene data show CDR1 as MNHEY and CDR2 as SVGAGI. CDR3 DNA: TGTGCCAGCAGTCGGACGGCAACTAATGAAAAACTGTTTTTT. Amino acid sequence: CASSRTATNEKLFF.

This clonotype was found many times. The rearrangement joins TRBV20-1 to TRBJ1-2; D gene ambiguous. The CDR3 is 12 amino acids. In germline, CDR1 is DFQATT, CDR2 SNEGSKA (reference sequence). V shed 1 base and J shed 1 base, with 4 bases lying between them. CDR3 region: CSARAVNYGYTF. CDR3 DNA: TGCAGTGCTAGAGCGGTTAACTATGGCTACACCTTC.

This clonotype was recorded a few times. The gene calls are TRBV28 and TRBJ2-2; D ambiguous. The CDR3 loop spans 16 amino acids. Trimming cost V 3 bases and J 0 bases, with 11 bases left between them. CDR1 and CDR2 (germline): MDHEN, SYDVKM. Written as DNA, the CDR3 is TGTGCCAGCAGTTTTTCTGGCACCACGAACACCGGGGAGCTGTTTTTT. Amino acids: CASSFSGTTNTGELFF. Variable domain in full (rest from reference TRBV28 and TRBJ2-2): DVKVTQSSRYLVKRTGEKVFLECVQDMDHENMFWYRQDPGLGLRLIYFSYDVKMKEKGDIPEGYSVSREKKERFSLILESASTNQTSMYLCASSFSGTTNTGELFFGEGSRLTVL.

This clonotype was picked up many times. V usage is TRBV7-9 and J usage is TRBJ1-1; the D is unclear. The CDR3 is 14 amino acids. The V and J ends lost 3 bases and 4 bases respectively, with 12 bases between them. Germline-derived CDR1 and CDR2 are SEHNR and FQNEAQ (reference sequence). The CDR3 spells CASSFGAWGTEAFF. CDR3 nucleotide sequence: TGTGCCAGCAGCTTCGGAGCATGGGGCACTGAAGCTTTCTTT.

This clonotype was detected ten times or more. This chain joins TRBV12-3 or TRBV12-4 and TRBJ2-5, with 7 nucleotides matching TRBD1. The CDR3 consists of 14 residues. The junction had 6 bases not matched to a gene; V was cut back by 6 bases and J by 2 bases. The CDR3 is CASRDRELQETQYF. In DNA form, the CDR3 reads TGTGCCAGCAGAGACAGGGAACTACAAGAGACCCAGTACTTC.

V gene TRBV12-3 or TRBV12-4 combines with J gene TRBJ2-1; 8 positions match TRBD2. The CDR3 totals 17 residues. V was clipped by 6 bases and J by 1 base; unmatched bases: 11. The CDR3 bases are TGTGCCAGCAGCCCAGGAAGCGGGAGTGGGTCCTACAATGAGCAGTTCTTC. This codes for CASSPGSGSGSYNEQFF.

CDR3 sequence (DNA): TGTGCCATCAGGGGGCAGGGGAACACTGAAGCTTTCTTT. Encoded protein: CAIRGQGNTEAFF. The V call is TRBV10-3, the J call TRBJ1-1, with D maybe TRBD1 (5 bases). This CDR3 region has 13 residues. Germline CDR1 ENHRY, CDR2 SYGVKD. The ends were cut back, 6 bases at V and 1 base at J, with 9 bases in the middle.

Concerning this clonotype: The CDR3 does not close with the conserved phenylalanine or tryptophan, likely indicating a read error. The DNA is omitted, as the CDR3 cannot be located on it reliably, and the CDR3 follows TCRdb's listing. The chain is built from TRBV19 and TRBJ1-2; TRBD1 was called by the table and not checked on the DNA. Per germline, CDR1 LNHDA and CDR2 SQIVND (reference sequence). From its first to its last residue, the CDR3 has 15 amino acids. The chain's CDR3 is CASTVPGHPLNGYTC.

The table lists this clonotype with many counts. This chain uses TRBV14 with TRBJ2-1; 7 nucleotides agree with TRBD2. The trim removed 3 bases at V and 7 bases at J, leaving 3 bases unmatched. The CDR3 contains 13 residues. Germline V gene sequence: CDR1 SGHDN, CDR2 FVKESK. In nucleotides, the CDR3 is TGTGCCAGCAGCCATGTCGGGGGGAATGAGCAGTTCTTC. This codes for CASSHVGGNEQFF.

This clonotype was detected only a few times. This may come from a read error, since a much larger clone is one base off. The chain recombines TRBV20-1 with TRBJ2-7; the match to TRBD2 covers 11 bases. The CDR3 covers 15 residues. The J segment lost 7 bases and the V segment lost 5 bases, leaving 13 bases of the junction unmatched. Germline V CDR1 and CDR2: DFQATT, SNEGSKA (reference sequence). DNA for the CDR3: TGCAGTGCTCGGAAACTAGCGGGGGTTTACAATGAGCAGTACTTC. Protein product: CSARKLAGVYNEQYF.

The count of this clonotype is one. This sequence joins TRBV10-2 and TRBJ2-7, with 8 nucleotides matching TRBD2. This CDR3 comprises 15 residues. The germline CDR1 and CDR2 sequences are WSHSY and SAAADI. With 5 bases clipped from V and 1 base from J, the junction kept 7 bases outside the gene matches. CDR3 protein: CASSQAGVTSYEQYF. In DNA, the CDR3 is TGCGCCAGCAGTCAAGCGGGAGTGACATCCTACGAGCAGTACTTC.

Only one count was recorded for this clonotype. Possible read error: a much larger clone is one base away. This chain joins TRBV5-1 and TRBJ2-3; TRBD2 agrees at 8 bases. V was clipped by 0 bases and J by 3 bases; unmatched bases: 3. CDR1 SGHRS and CDR2 YFSETQ come from the germline V gene. The CDR3 runs 15 residues. DNA for the CDR3: TGCGCCAGCAGCTTGGAGGGGACTAGAACAGATACGCAGTATTTT. Encoded protein: CASSLEGTRTDTQYF. The whole variable domain, remainder taken from reference TRBV5-1 and TRBJ2-3, is KAGVTQTPRYLIKTRGQQVTLSCSPISGHRSVSWYQQTPGQGLQFLFEYFSETQRNKGNFPGRFSGRQFSNSRSEMNVSTLELGDSALYLCASSLEGTRTDTQYFGPGTRLTVL.

The chain employs TRBV10-3 and TRBJ2-2; D gene unclear. CDR1 and CDR2 from the germline V gene are ENHRY and SYGVKD. The CDR3 sequence is 13 residues long. Trimming left V 8 bases short and J 2 bases short, with 9 bases between. CDR3 nucleotide sequence: TGTGCCATCGAAGACGGAAACACCGGGGAGCTGTTTTTT. Its protein is CAIEDGNTGELFF.

This clonotype was seen a handful of times. This chain links TRBV6-1 with TRBJ1-5, with unresolved D. The CDR3 length is 14 residues. Germline CDR1 reads MNHNS; CDR2 reads SASEGT. Trimming pared 2 bases from V and 5 bases from J, leaving 10 bases between. CDR3 DNA sequence: TGTGCCAGCAGTGAATCCGGGAGCTATCAGCCCCAGCATTTT. Protein: CASSESGSYQPQHF.

A word on this clonotype: The junction departs from the called germline gene at one end, perhaps through a read error. The chain carries TRBV28 and TRBJ1-2; 8 bases are a match to TRBD1. The CDR3 consists of 17 residues. Germline V gives CDR1 MDHEN, CDR2 SYDVKM. CDR3 amino acids: CASTSAGPQGGDYGHTF. In DNA form, the CDR3 reads TGTGCCAGCACTTCAGCGGGGCCACAGGGGGGGGACTATGGCCACACCTTC.

This clonotype was seen a handful of times. V usage is TRBV12-3 or TRBV12-4 and J usage is TRBJ2-3, with a possible D match to TRBD2 (5 bases). The CDR3 has 14 amino acids. V lost 6 bases and J lost 0, with 10 bases in between. The CDR3 protein is CASSLAVSTDTQYF. The CDR3 DNA is TGTGCCAGCAGCCTAGCCGTGAGCACAGATACGCAGTATTTT.

This clonotype came up a few times. The chain carries TRBV2 and TRBJ1-5, with D possibly being TRBD1 (6 bases). V dropped 8 bases and J dropped 0 bases, with 8 bases sitting between them. This CDR3 spans 13 amino acids. The germline gives CDR1 SNHLY, CDR2 FYNNEI. The CDR3 DNA reads as TGTGCCAGCCAGGGGCGTAGCAATCAGCCCCAGCATTTT. Translated: CASQGRSNQPQHF. The whole variable domain, remainder taken from reference TRBV2 and TRBJ1-5, is EPEVTQTPSHQVTQMGQEVILRCVPISNHLYFYWYRQILGQKVEFLVSFYNNEISEKSEIFDDQFSVERPDGSNFTLKIRSTKLEDSAMYFCASQGRSNQPQHFGDGTRLSIL.

The rearrangement joins TRBV30 to TRBJ1-2; tentative D call: TRBD1 (5 bases). The length of the CDR3 is 13 residues. V lost 3 bases and J 7 bases, leaving 15 bases between the germline ends. Germline V gene data show CDR1 as GTSNPN and CDR2 as SVGIG (reference sequence). The CDR3 reads CAWRTSGPGGYTF. CDR3 DNA sequence: TGTGCCTGGAGGACCTCGGGACCCGGTGGCTACACCTTC.

Ten or more counts support this clonotype. In DNA, the CDR3 is TGTGCCAGCACTGGGGACTACCCCGAGGTCAATGAGCAGTTCTTC. Protein: CASTGDYPEVNEQFF. The rearrangement joins TRBV7-2 to TRBJ2-1, with 7 bases matching TRBD2. Germline-derived CDR1 and CDR2 are SGHTA and FQGNSA. V lost 7 bases and J lost 6; bases outside the gene matches: 12. This CDR3 region has 15 residues. Variable domain in full (rest from reference TRBV7-2 and TRBJ2-1): GAGVSQSPSNKVTEKGKDVELRCDPISGHTALYWYRQSLGQGLEFLIYFQGNSAPDKSGLPSDRFSAERTGGSVSTLTIQRTQQEDSAVYLCASTGDYPEVNEQFFGPGTRLTVL.

This rearrangement joins TRBV7-2 to TRBJ2-7; weak D call: TRBD1 (6 bases). The germline V and J ends were trimmed by 4 bases and 3 bases, with 16 bases remaining between them. The CDR3 has 15 residues. CDR1 is SGHTA, CDR2 FQGNSA, per germline. CDR3 sequence (DNA): TGTGCCAGCAGCTCCTCCCAGACAGGATTCTACGAGCAGTACTTC. Translating gives CASSSSQTGFYEQYF.